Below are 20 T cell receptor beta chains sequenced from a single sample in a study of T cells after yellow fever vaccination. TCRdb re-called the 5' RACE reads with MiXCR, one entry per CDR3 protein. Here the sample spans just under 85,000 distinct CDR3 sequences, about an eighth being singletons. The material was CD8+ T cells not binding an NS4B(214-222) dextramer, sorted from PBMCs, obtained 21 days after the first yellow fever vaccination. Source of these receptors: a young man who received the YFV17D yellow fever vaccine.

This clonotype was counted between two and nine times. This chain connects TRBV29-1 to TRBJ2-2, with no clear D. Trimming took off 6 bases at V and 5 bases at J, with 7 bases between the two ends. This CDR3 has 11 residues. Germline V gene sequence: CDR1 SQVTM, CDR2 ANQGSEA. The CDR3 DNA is TGCAGCGTAGAGGTTACCGGGGAGCTGTTTTTT. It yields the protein CSVEVTGELFF.

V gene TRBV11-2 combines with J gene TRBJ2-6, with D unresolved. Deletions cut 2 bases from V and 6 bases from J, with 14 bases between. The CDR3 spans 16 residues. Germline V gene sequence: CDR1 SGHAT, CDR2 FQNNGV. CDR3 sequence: CASSLTAFSQANVLTF. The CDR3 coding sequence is TGTGCCAGCAGCTTAACGGCCTTCTCTCAGGCCAACGTCCTGACTTTC.

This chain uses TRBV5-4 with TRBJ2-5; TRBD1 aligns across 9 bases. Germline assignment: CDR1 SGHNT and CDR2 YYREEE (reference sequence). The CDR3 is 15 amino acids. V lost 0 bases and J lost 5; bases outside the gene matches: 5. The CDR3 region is CASSLVDRGSETQYF. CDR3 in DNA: TGTGCCAGCAGCTTGGTGGACAGGGGATCGGAGACCCAGTACTTC.

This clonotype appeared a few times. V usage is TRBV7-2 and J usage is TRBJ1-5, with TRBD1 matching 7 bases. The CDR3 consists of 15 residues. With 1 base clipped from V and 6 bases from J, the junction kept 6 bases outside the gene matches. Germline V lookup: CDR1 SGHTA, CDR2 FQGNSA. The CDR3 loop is CASSLVAGGPQPQHF. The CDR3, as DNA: TGTGCCAGCAGCTTAGTGGCAGGGGGTCCTCAGCCCCAGCATTTT.

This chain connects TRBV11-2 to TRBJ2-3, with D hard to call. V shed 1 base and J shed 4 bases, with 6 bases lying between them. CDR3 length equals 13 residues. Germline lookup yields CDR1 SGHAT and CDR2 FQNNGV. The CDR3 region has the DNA TGTGCCAGCAGCTTAGCGCCCTCAGATACGCAGTATTTT. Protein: CASSLAPSDTQYF. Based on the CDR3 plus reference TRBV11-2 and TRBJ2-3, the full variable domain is EAGVAQSPRYKIIEKRQSVAFWCNPISGHATLYWYQQILGQGPKLLIQFQNNGVVDDSQLPKDRFSAERLKGVDSTLKIQPAKLEDSAVYLCASSLAPSDTQYFGPGTRLTVL.

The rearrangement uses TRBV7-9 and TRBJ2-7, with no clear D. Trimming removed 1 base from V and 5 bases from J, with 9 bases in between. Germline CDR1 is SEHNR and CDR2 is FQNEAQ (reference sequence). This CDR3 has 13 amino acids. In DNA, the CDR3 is TGTGCCAGCAGCTTAGAGCCTGGTAACGAGCAGTACTTC. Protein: CASSLEPGNEQYF.

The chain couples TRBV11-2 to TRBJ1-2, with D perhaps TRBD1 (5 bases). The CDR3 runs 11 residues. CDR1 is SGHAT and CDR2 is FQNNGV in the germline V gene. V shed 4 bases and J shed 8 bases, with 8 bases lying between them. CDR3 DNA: TGTGCCAGCAGCTCCCAGGGAGGCTACACCTTC. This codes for CASSSQGGYTF. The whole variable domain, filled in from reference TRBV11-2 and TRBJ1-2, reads EAGVAQSPRYKIIEKRQSVAFWCNPISGHATLYWYQQILGQGPKLLIQFQNNGVVDDSQLPKDRFSAERLKGVDSTLKIQPAKLEDSAVYLCASSSQGGYTFGSGTRLTVV.

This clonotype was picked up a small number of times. CDR3 sequence reads: CASSFLSGEQYV. CDR3 DNA: TGTGCCAGCAGCTTCCTGTCGGGGGAGCAGTACGTC. The chain has TRBV5-4 and TRBJ2-7, with D tentatively TRBD2 (5 bases). V lost 2 bases to trimming and J lost 7 bases, with 10 bases between them. CDR3 size: 12 residues. The germline CDR1 and CDR2 sequences are SGHNT and YYREEE (reference sequence).

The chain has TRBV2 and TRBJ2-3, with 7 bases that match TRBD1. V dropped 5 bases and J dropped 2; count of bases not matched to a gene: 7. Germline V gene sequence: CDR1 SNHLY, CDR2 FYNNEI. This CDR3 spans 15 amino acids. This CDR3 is CASSSGTAVTDTQYF. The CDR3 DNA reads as TGTGCCAGCAGTTCCGGGACAGCAGTCACAGATACGCAGTATTTT.

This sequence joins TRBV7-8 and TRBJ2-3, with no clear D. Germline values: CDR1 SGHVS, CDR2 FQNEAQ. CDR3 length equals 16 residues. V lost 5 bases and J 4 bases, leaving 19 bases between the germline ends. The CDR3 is CASSHLPTDGADTQYF. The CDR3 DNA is TGTGCCAGCAGCCATTTACCTACTGACGGAGCAGATACGCAGTATTTT.

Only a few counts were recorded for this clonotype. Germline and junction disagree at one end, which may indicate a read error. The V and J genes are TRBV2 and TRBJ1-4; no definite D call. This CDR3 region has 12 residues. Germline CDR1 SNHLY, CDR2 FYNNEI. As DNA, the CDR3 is TGTGCCAGCAGTGACATGCGGCCTTTACCCTTTTTC. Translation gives CASSDMRPLPFF. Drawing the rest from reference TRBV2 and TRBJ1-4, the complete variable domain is EPEVTQTPSHQVTQMGQEVILRCVPISNHLYFYWYRQILGQKVEFLVSFYNNEISEKSEIFDDQFSVERPDGSNFTLKIRSTKLEDSAMYFCASSDMRPLPFFGSGTQLSVL.

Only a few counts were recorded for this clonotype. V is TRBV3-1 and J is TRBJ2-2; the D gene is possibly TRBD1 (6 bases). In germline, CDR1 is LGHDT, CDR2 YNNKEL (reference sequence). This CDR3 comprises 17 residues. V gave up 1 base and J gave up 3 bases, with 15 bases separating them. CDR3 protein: CASSQGDTRWYTGELFF. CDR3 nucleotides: TGTGCCAGCAGCCAAGGGGACACCCGGTGGTACACCGGGGAGCTGTTTTTT.

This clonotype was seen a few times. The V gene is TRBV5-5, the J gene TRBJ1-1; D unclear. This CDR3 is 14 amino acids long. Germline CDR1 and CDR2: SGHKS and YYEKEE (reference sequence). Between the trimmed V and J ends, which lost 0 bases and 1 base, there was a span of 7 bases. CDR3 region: CASSLEWPNTEAFF. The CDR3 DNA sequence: TGTGCCAGCAGCTTGGAGTGGCCGAACACTGAAGCTTTCTTT.

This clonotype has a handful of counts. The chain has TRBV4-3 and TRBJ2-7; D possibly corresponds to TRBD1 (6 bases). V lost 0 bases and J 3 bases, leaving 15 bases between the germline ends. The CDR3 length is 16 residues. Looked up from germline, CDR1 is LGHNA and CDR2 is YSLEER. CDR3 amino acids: CASSQDLGTSFYEQYV. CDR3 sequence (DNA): TGCGCCAGCAGCCAAGATCTCGGGACATCCTTCTACGAGCAGTACGTC.

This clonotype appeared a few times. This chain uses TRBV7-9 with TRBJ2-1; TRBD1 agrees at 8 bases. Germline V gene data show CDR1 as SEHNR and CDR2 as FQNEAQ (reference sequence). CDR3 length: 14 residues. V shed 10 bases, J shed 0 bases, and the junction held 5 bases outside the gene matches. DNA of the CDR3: TGTGCCAAAACCCAGGGGGCCTCCTACAATGAGCAGTTCTTC. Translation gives CAKTQGASYNEQFF. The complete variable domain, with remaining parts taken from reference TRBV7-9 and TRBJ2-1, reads DTGVSQNPRHKITKRGQNVTFRCDPISEHNRLYWYRQTLGQGPEFLTYFQNEAQLEKSRLLSDRFSAERPKGSFSTLEIQRTEQGDSAMYLCAKTQGASYNEQFFGPGTRLTVL.

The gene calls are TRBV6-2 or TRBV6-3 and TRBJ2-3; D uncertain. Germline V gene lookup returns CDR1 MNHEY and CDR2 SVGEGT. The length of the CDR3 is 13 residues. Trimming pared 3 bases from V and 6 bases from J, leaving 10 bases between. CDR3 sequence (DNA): TGTGCCAGCAGTTATGGGCCCCCCGATACGCAGTATTTT. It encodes CASSYGPPDTQYF.

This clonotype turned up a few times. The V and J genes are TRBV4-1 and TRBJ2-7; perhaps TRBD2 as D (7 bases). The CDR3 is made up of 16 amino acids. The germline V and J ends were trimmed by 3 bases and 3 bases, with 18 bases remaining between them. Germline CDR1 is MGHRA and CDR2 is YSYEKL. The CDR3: CASSHKWGGGNYEQYF. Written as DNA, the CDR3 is TGCGCCAGCAGCCACAAGTGGGGGGGCGGTAACTACGAGCAGTACTTC.

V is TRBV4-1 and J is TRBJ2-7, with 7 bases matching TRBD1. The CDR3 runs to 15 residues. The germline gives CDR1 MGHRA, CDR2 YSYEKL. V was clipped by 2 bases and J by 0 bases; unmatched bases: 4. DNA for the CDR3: TGCGCCAGCAGCCAAACAGGGGATAGCTCCTACGAGCAGTACTTC. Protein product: CASSQTGDSSYEQYF.

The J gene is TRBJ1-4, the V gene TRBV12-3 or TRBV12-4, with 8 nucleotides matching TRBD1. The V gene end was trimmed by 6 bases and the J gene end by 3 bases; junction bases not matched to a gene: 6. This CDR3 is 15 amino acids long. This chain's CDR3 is CASRFSTGANEKLFF. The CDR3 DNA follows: TGTGCCAGCAGATTCTCGACAGGGGCTAATGAAAAACTGTTTTTT.

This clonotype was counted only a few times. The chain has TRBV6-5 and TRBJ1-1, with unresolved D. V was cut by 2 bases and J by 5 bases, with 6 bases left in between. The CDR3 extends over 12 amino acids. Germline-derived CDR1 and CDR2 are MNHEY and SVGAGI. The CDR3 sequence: CASSYGPTEAFF. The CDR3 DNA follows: TGTGCCAGCAGTTACGGTCCGACTGAAGCTTTCTTT.